This T cell receptor beta chain was identified during a study of T cell changes during pregnancy in multiple sclerosis. This table comes from immunoSEQ multiplex PCR, and its TCRdb copy is limited to in-frame clones, with some not included. The sample holds about 36,000 clones; around 90% are singletons and the top ten take about 0.5%. CDR1 MGHDK and CDR2 SYGVNS come from the germline V gene. The ends lost 6 bases at V and 7 bases at J; junction bases unmatched: 7. The CDR3 has 15 residues. The starting material was CD4+ T cells from peripheral blood mononuclear cells, obtained in the first trimester of pregnancy. This clonotype was sampled from a female donor with multiple sclerosis, enrolled in a pregnancy study. The chain uses TRBV25-1 and TRBJ1-6, with TRBD1 identical over 9 bases. The CDR3: CASRGTGRVNSPLHF. CDR3 in DNA: TGTGCCAGCAGGGGGACAGGGAGGGTAAATTCACCCCTCCACTTT.